This T cell receptor beta chain was captured by sequencing in a study of blood T cells in healthy people across ages. In its sample, this clonotype was seen many times. A J-beta primer mix and a sample-barcoded 5' primer were used in a second PCR of roughly 6 to 11 cycles. Each TCR beta cDNA got a 12-nucleotide random molecular identifier. TCRdb reanalysed the 5' RACE reads using MiXCR and keeps one entry per CDR3 protein. The sample carries hundreds of thousands of distinct CDR3 sequences, about 34% recorded once. The CDR3 loop spans 16 amino acids. The V end was cut by 5 bases, the J end by 1 base, with 16 bases between. Germline V gene lookup returns CDR1 SGHVS and CDR2 FNYEAQ.

Material: blood. The gene calls are TRBV7-6 and TRBJ2-3, with a tentative D call TRBD2 (5 bases). This receptor was identified in a man younger than 35 in good health. CDR3 in amino acids: CASSPAHGVGTDTQYF. In DNA, the CDR3 is TGTGCCAGCAGCCCAGCCCACGGGGTAGGCACAGATACGCAGTATTTT.